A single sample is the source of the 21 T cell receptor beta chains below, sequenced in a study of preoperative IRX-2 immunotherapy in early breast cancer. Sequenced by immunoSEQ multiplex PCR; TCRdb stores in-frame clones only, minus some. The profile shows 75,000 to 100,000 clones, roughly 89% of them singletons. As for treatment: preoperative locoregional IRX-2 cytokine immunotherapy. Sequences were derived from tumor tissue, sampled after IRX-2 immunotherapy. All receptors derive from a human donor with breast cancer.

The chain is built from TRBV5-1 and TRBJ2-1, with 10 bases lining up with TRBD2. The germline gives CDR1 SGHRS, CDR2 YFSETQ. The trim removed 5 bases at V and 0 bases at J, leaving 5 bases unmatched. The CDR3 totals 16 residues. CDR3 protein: CASRSSSGSSYNEQFF. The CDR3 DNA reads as TGCGCCAGCAGGTCCTCTAGCGGGAGCTCCTACAATGAGCAGTTCTTC.

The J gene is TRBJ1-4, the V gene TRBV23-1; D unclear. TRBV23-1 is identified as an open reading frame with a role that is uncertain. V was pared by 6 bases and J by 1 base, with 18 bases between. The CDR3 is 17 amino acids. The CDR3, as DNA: TGCGCCAGCAGCCAAGAGGGCTCCGCCCGAACTAATGAAAAACTGTTTTTT. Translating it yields CASSQEGSARTNEKLFF.

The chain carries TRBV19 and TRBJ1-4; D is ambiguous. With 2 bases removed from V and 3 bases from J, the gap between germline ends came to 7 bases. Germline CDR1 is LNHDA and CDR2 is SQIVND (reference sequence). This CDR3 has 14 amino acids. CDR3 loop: CASSISSANEKLFF. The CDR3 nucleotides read TGTGCCAGTAGTATAAGTTCGGCTAATGAAAAACTGTTTTTT.

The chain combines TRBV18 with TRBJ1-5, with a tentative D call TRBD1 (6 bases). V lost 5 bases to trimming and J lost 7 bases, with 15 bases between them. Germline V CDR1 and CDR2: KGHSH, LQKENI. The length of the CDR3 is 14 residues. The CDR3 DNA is TGTGCCAGCTCATACAGTATGGGGGCCCAGCCCCAGCATTTT. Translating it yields CASSYSMGAQPQHF.

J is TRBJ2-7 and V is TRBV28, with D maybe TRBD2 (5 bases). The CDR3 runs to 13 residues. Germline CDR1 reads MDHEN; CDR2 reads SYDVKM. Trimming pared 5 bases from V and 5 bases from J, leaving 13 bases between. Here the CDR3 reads CASSERFGHEQYF. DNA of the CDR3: TGTGCCAGCAGTGAGCGGTTTGGGCACGAGCAGTACTTC.

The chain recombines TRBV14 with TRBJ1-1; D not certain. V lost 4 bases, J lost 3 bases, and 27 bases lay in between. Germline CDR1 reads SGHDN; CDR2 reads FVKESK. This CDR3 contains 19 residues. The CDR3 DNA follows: TGTGCCAGCAGCCCAGAAAGGTTGAGGCATGGCGGTCAGGACACTGAAGCTTTCTTT. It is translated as CASSPERLRHGGQDTEAFF.

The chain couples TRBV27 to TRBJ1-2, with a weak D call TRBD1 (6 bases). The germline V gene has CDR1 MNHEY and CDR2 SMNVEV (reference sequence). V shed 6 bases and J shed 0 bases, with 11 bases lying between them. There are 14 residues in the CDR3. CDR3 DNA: TGTGCCAGCAGGCGGACAGAGGCTAACTATGGCTACACCTTC. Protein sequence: CASRRTEANYGYTF.

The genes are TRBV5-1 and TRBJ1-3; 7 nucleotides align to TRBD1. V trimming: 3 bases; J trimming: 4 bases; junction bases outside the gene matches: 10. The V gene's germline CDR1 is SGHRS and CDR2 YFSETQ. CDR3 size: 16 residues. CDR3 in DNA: TGCGCCAGCAGCTCTGGGACAGACTGGACCGGAAACACCATATATTTT. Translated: CASSSGTDWTGNTIYF.

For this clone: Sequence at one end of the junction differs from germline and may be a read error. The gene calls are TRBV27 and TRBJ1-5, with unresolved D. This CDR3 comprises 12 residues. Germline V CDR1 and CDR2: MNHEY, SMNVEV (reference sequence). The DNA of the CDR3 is TGTGCCACCAGTGATACCGGGCAGCCCCAGCATTTT. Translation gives CATSDTGQPQHF.

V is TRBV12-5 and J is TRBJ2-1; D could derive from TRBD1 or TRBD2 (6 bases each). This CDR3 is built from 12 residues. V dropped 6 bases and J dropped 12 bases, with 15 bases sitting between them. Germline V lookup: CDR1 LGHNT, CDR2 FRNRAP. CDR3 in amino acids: CASGPEGGGQFF. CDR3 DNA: TGTGCTAGTGGCCCTGAGGGGGGCGGGCAGTTCTTC.

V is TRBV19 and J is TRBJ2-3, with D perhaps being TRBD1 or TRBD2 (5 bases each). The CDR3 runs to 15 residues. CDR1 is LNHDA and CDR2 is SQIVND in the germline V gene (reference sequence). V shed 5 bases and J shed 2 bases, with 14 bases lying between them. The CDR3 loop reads CASSSRDPPTDTQYF. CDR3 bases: TGTGCCAGTAGTTCCCGGGACCCTCCCACAGATACGCAGTATTTT.

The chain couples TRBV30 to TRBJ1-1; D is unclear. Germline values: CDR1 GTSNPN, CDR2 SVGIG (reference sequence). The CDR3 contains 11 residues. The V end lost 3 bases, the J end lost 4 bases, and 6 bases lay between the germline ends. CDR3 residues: CAWSGITEAFF. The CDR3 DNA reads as TGTGCCTGGAGCGGAATCACTGAAGCTTTCTTT. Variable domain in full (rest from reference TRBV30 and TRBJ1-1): SQTIHQWPATLVQPVGSPLSLECTVEGTSNPNLYWYRQAAGRGLQLLFYSVGIGQISSEVPQNLSASRPQDRQFILSSKKLLLSDSGFYLCAWSGITEAFFGQGTRLTVV.

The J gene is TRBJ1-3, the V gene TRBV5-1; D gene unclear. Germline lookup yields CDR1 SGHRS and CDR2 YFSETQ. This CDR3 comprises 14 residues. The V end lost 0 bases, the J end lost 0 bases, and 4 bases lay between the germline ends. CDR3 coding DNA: TGCGCCAGCAGCTTGGCCTTCTCTGGAAACACCATATATTTT. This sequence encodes CASSLAFSGNTIYF.

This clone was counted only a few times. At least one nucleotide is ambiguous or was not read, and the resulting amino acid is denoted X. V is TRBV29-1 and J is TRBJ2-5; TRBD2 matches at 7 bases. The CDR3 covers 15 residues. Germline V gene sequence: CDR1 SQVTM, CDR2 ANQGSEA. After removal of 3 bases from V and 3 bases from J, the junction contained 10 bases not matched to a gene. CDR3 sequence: CSVEXSGGGKETQYF. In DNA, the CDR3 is TGCAGCGTTGAGRGGAGTGGCGGGGGAAAAGAGACCCAGTACTTC.

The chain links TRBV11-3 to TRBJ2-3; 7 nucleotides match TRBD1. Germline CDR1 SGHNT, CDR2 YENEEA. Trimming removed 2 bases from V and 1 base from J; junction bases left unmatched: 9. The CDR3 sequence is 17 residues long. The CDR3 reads CASSLLEGGWGTDTQYF. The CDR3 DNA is TGTGCCAGCAGCTTATTAGAAGGGGGCTGGGGCACAGATACGCAGTATTTT.

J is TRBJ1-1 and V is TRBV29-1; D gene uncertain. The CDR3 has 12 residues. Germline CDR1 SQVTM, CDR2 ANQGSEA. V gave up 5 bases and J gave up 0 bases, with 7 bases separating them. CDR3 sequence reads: CSVRQVNTEAFF. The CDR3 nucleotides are TGCAGCGTTCGGCAGGTGAACACTGAAGCTTTCTTT.

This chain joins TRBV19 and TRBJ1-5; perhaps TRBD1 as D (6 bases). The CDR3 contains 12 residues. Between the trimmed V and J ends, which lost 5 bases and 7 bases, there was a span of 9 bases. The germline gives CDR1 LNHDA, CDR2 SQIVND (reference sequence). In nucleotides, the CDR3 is TGTGCCAGTAGTCGACAGGAACAGCCCCAGCATTTT. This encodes CASSRQEQPQHF.

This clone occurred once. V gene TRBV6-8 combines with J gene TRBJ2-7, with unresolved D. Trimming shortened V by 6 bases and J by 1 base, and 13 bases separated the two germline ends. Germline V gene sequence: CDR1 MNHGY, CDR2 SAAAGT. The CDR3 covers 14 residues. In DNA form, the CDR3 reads TGTGCCAGCAGACTCTCGGGCCTGTCCTACGAGCAGTACTTC. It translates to CASRLSGLSYEQYF.

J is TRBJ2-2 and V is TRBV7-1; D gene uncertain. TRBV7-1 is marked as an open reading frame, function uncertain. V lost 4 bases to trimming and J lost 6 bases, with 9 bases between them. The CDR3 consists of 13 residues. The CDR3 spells CASSLAPAGELFF. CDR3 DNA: TGTGCCAGCAGCTTAGCCCCTGCCGGGGAGCTGTTTTTT.

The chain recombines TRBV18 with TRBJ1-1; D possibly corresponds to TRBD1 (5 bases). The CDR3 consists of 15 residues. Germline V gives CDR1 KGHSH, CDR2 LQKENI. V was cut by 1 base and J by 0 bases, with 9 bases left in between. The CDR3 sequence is CASSPQGSLNTEAFF. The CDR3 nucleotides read TGTGCCAGCTCACCACAGGGGTCCCTGAACACTGAAGCTTTCTTT.

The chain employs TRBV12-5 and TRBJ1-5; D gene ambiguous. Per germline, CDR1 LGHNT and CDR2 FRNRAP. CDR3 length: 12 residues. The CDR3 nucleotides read TGTGCCAGCACCTTCGGGAATCAGCCCCAGCATTTT. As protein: CASTFGNQPQHF.